This record covers a single T cell receptor (beta chain). Its target is unknown. Genomic DNA was employed as the template in profiling TCR beta VDJ and CDR3. One entry per CDR3 protein, called by TCRdb with MiXCR from the reads. Of about 270,000 distinct CDR3 sequences in the sample, 82% were seen once. The data were obtained in a study of CD8+CD57+ T cells in acquired aplastic anemia. Study context: Mean yield of DNA from sorted CD4+ and CD8+ cells was 3 to 3.5 ug.

Study-wide results and caveats: Patients and healthy controls showed no significant CD8+ Simpson's diversity difference. Some 28 sequences, all CD8+ CDR3, were shared between patients and controls.

Only patients with CD8+CD57+ cell expansion on flow cytometry were chosen for sequencing. The enrolled patients all had severe acquired aplastic anemia. Germline CDR1 reads SGHRS; CDR2 reads YFSETQ. Trimming took 4 bases from V and 4 from J; bases not matched to a gene: 4. CDR3 length equals 14 residues. Sequenced input: sorted CD4+, CD8+, or CD8+CD57+ T cells (not recorded which) from PBMCs. The rearrangement uses TRBV5-1 and TRBJ1-1; 10 bases are shared with TRBD1. This TCR was sampled from a human donor with aplastic anemia. CDR3 in amino acids: CASSAGQGGTEAFF. The CDR3 bases are TGCGCCAGCAGCGCTGGACAGGGGGGCACTGAAGCTTTCTTT. Full variable domain (rest looked up from reference TRBV5-1 and TRBJ1-1): KAGVTQTPRYLIKTRGQQVTLSCSPISGHRSVSWYQQTPGQGLQFLFEYFSETQRNKGNFPGRFSGRQFSNSRSEMNVSTLELGDSALYLCASSAGQGGTEAFFGQGTRLTVV.